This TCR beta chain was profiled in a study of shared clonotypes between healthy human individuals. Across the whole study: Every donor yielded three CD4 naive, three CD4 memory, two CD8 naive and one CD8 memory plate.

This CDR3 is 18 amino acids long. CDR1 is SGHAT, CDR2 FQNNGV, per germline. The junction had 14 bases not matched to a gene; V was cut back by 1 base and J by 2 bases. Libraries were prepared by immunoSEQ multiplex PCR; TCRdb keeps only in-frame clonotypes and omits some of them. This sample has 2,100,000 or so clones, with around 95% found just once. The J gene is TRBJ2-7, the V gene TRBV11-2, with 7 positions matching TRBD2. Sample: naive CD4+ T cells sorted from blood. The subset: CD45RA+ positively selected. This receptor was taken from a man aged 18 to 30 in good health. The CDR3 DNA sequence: TGTGCCAGCAGCTTAGGTGCAGAAGATACCGGGACTACCTACGAGCAGTACTTC. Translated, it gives CASSLGAEDTGTTYEQYF.